These T cell receptor beta chains were read from a single sample in a study of beta chain features in type 1 diabetes. TCRdb keeps only in-frame clones here, not all; method: immunoSEQ multiplex PCR. This repertoire shows under 400,000 clones, roughly a fifth found once; its top ten account for approximately 0.043%. Sequenced material: naive CD4+ T cells from blood. The source is a woman aged 18-29 years in good health. CDR3s include the opening cysteine and the closing phenylalanine or tryptophan. D genes are given only for firm matches. Clone size is not always given. Where it is, it says once, few, many or a class for expanded clones.

v_call,j_call,d_call,clone_size,cdr3_aa,cdr3_nt
TRBV11-2,TRBJ2-7,TRBD2,.,CASSLGLAGYEQYF,TGTGCCAGCAGCTTGGGACTAGCAGGCTACGAGCAGTACTTC
TRBV9,TRBJ2-2,TRBD2,.,CASRPAGGTNTGELFF,TGTGCCAGCAGGCCGGCGGGGGGGACGAACACCGGGGAGCTGTTTTTT
TRBV6-6,TRBJ2-3,.,.,CASSYGQSTDTQYF,TGTGCCAGCAGTTACGGTCAGAGCACAGATACGCAGTATTTT
TRBV4-1,TRBJ1-5,.,few,CASSQDGRGLSNQPQHF,TGCGCCAGCAGCCAAGATGGTCGGGGACTTAGCAATCAGCCCCAGCATTTT
TRBV19,TRBJ2-7,.,.,CASSMDSTYEQYF,TGTGCCAGTAGTATGGACAGTACCTACGAGCAGTACTTC
TRBV5-5,TRBJ2-1,.,few,CASRITPNEQFF,TGTGCCAGCAGGATTACACCTAATGAGCAGTTCTTC
TRBV5-1,TRBJ2-6,TRBD1,few,CATTDRPGSGANVLTF,TGCGCCACCACGGACAGGCCCGGCTCTGGGGCCAACGTCCTGACTTTC
TRBV9,TRBJ2-7,TRBD2,.,CASSPTVSGGYEQYF,TGTGCCAGCAGCCCTACTGTTAGCGGGGGCTACGAGCAGTACTTC
TRBV2,TRBJ2-5,TRBD1,.,CASRETGGVETQYF,TGTGCCAGCAGGGAAACAGGGGGCGTGGAGACCCAGTACTTC
TRBV30,TRBJ2-1,TRBD2,.,CAGLLAGGPFSHNEQFF,TGTGCCGGGTTACTAGCGGGGGGGCCCTTTAGCCACAATGAGCAGTTCTTC
TRBV6-1,TRBJ2-3,TRBD1,few,CASSEEGQGGTDTQYF,TGTGCCAGCAGTGAAGAAGGGCAGGGGGGCACAGATACGCAGTATTTT
TRBV25-1,TRBJ1-1,.,.,CGGMRPGTEAFF,TGTGGTGGCATGAGGCCGGGGACTGAAGCTTTCTTT
TRBV25-1,TRBJ1-5,.,.,CASSESGGNQPQHF,TGTGCCAGCAGTGAATCAGGAGGGAATCAGCCCCAGCATTTT
TRBV4-2,TRBJ2-3,.,few,CASSKGGAVTDTQYF,TGTGCCAGCAGCAAAGGAGGAGCGGTAACAGATACGCAGTATTTT
TRBV19,TRBJ2-7,.,.,CASSRTGLSSYEQYF,TGTGCCAGTAGTAGAACGGGTTTAAGCTCCTACGAGCAGTACTTC
TRBV4-1,TRBJ2-5,TRBD1,.,CASSHLAGQGAETQYF,TGCGCCAGCAGCCACCTGGCGGGACAGGGGGCAGAGACCCAGTACTTC
TRBV5-4,TRBJ1-2,.,few,CAIQETTGNYGYTF,TGTGCCATACAAGAAACAACCGGGAACTATGGCTACACCTTC
TRBV2,TRBJ2-2,TRBD2,.,CASTPGGLAGGTGELFF,TGTGCCAGCACCCCCGGGGGACTAGCGGGAGGAACCGGGGAGCTGTTTTTT
TRBV4-2,TRBJ2-1,TRBD2,.,CASTTLSGNRYNEQFF,TGTGCCAGCACCACGTTGAGCGGGAACCGATACAATGAGCAGTTCTTC
TRBV11-2,TRBJ2-7,.,few,CASSHGGVRDEQYF,TGTGCCAGCAGCCACGGAGGAGTCCGGGACGAGCAGTACTTC
TRBV4-1,TRBJ2-1,TRBD1,few,CASSQHTGDNEQFF,TGCGCCAGCAGCCAACACACAGGGGACAATGAGCAGTTCTTC